Listed below are T cell receptor beta chains from one sample, sequenced in a study of cytomegalovirus exposure and HLA in healthy donors. TCRdb's copy holds only in-frame clones and misses some; the assay was immunoSEQ multiplex PCR. Here the sample spans some 200,000 clones, roughly 83% being singletons. The specimen was PBMCs. These receptors came from a boy between 2 and 10 years old in good health and CMV-seronegative. Each CDR3 is given with its conserved first and last residue. The D gene is left open where the match is weak. Where a row states a size, it is once, few, many or the class of an expanded clone; other rows omit it.

size | D | J | V | DNA | CDR3
once | TRBD2 | TRBJ2-3 | TRBV12-5 | TGTGCTAGTGGAGTAGGGACTACCTCTACAGATACGCAGTATTTT | CASGVGTTSTDTQYF
NA | NA | TRBJ1-1 | TRBV19 | TGTGCCAGTAGTATCGAGAGGAACACTGAAGCTTTCTTT | CASSIERNTEAFF
NA | TRBD2 | TRBJ2-1 | TRBV30 | TGTGCCTGGAGTCCTCGGATTTTTAGCGGGAATGAGCAGTTCTTC | CAWSPRIFSGNEQFF
NA | NA | TRBJ2-5 | TRBV11-2 | TGTGCCAGCAGCTTAGAAGGGAGGTTCGAGACCCAGTACTTC | CASSLEGRFETQYF
NA | TRBD2 | TRBJ2-5 | TRBV5-1 | TGCGCCAGCGCCCCACCGGTCGGGGGGGCCAAAGAGACCCAGTACTTC | CASAPPVGGAKETQYF
NA | NA | TRBJ2-5 | TRBV9 | TGTGCCAGCAGCGTAGTGGCAGGGCCCCAAGAGACCCAGTACTTC | CASSVVAGPQETQYF
NA | NA | TRBJ1-2 | TRBV30 | TGTGCCTGGAGTGTACGAGCAAACTATGGCTACACCTTC | CAWSVRANYGYTF
NA | TRBD2 | TRBJ2-1 | TRBV13 | TGTGCCAGCAGCCTAGGACTAGCGGGTTACAATGAGCAGTTCTTC | CASSLGLAGYNEQFF
NA | TRBD2 | TRBJ2-3 | TRBV11-2 | TGTGCCAGCAGGGAGAGCGGGGGGGCCACAGATACGCAGTATTTT | CASRESGGATDTQYF
NA | NA | TRBJ2-3 | TRBV4-2 | TGTGCCAGCAGCGAACAGGGTGAGACAACAGATACGCAGTATTTT | CASSEQGETTDTQYF